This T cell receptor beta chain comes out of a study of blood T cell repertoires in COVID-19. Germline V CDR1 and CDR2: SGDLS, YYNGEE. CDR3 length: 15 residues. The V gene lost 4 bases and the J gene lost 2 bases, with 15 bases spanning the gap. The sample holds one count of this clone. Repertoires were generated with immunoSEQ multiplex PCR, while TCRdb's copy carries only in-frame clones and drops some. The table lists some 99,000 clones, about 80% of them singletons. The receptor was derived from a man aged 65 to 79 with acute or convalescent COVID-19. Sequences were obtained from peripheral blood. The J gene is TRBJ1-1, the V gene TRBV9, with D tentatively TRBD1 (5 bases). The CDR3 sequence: CASSPGGLTNTEAFF. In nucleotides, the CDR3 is TGTGCCAGCAGCCCGGGGGGATTAACCAACACTGAAGCTTTCTTT.